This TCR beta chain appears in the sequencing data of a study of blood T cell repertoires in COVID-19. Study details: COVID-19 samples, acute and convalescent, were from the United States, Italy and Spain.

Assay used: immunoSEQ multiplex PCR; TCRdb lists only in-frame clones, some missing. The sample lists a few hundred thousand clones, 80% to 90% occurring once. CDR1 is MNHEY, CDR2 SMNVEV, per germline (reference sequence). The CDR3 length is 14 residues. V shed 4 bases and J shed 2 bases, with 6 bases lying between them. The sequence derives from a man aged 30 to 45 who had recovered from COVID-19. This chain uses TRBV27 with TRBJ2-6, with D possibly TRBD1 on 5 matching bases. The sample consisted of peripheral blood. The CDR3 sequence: CASSSGTGANVLTF. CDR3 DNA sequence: TGTGCCAGCAGTTCAGGGACTGGGGCCAACGTCCTGACTTTC. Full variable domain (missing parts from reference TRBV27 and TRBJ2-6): EAQVTQNPRYLITVTGKKLTVTCSQNMNHEYMSWYRQDPGLGLRQIYYSMNVEVTDKGDVPEGYKVSRKEKRNFPLILESPSPNQTSLYFCASSSGTGANVLTFGAGSRLTVL.